This T cell receptor (beta chain) is from a study of cytomegalovirus exposure and HLA in healthy donors. The germline V gene encodes CDR1 MGHRA and CDR2 YSYEKL. This CDR3 is built from 16 residues. Points on this clone: An end of the junction differs from the germline gene, which may be a read error.

Both 60 Vbeta primers and 13 Jbeta primers went into the PCR. Measured with immunoSEQ multiplex PCR; TCRdb has only the in-frame clones, and not every one. The sample table includes about 46,000 clones. This receptor was obtained from a woman in her thirties or forties in good health and CMV-seronegative. Sequencing was performed on PBMCs. This rearrangement joins TRBV4-1 to TRBJ1-3; 8 bases align to TRBD1. The CDR3: CASSPTGQVSGNNIYF. The CDR3 coding sequence is TGCGCCAGCAGCCCGACGGGACAGGTCTCTGGAAACAACATATATTTT.